These 10 T cell receptor beta chains share one sample of origin, sequenced in a study of blood T cell repertoires in COVID-19. The method was immunoSEQ multiplex PCR; TCRdb's version includes in-frame clones alone and lacks a portion of them. The sample has 230,000 or so clones, 85% to 90% seen once; the top ten hold approximately 4.6%. The source material was peripheral blood. Every receptor here comes from a woman between 40 and 50 years old who had recovered from COVID-19.

The chain uses TRBV5-1 and TRBJ1-6, with 10 bases lining up with TRBD1. The V segment lost 4 bases and the J segment 12 bases; nucleotides outside the gene matches: 7. There are 14 residues in the CDR3. Germline CDR1 reads SGHRS; CDR2 reads YFSETQ. The CDR3 nucleotides read TGCGCCAGCAGCCGTGACAGGGGGCGGGAACCCCTCCACTTT. Protein sequence: CASSRDRGREPLHF.

The chain employs TRBV20-1 and TRBJ1-2; D ambiguous. The CDR3 totals 11 residues. Germline CDR1 reads DFQATT; CDR2 reads SNEGSKA (reference sequence). Trimming shortened V by 5 bases and J by 5 bases, and 9 bases separated the two germline ends. The CDR3 bases are TGCAGTGCTCCCGGACTTTATGGCTACACCTTC. Translation gives CSAPGLYGYTF.

This clone occurred a few times. The CDR3 coding sequence is TGTGCCAGCAGCTTATCGCTAGGGGGCACAGATACGCAGTATTTT. Residues: CASSLSLGGTDTQYF. This chain joins TRBV13 and TRBJ2-3; D might be TRBD1 (5 bases). The germline V gene has CDR1 PRHDT and CDR2 FYEKMQ (reference sequence). Trimming pared 2 bases from V and 1 base from J, leaving 10 bases between. The length of the CDR3 is 15 residues.

As DNA, the CDR3 is TGTGCCAGCTCACCAGAAATCAGGACAGGGGTGAGCACCGGGGAGCTGTTTTTT. Protein product: CASSPEIRTGVSTGELFF. The V and J genes are TRBV18 and TRBJ2-2, with 9 bases fitting TRBD1. CDR1 and CDR2 (germline): KGHSH, LQKENI. There are 18 residues in the CDR3. V gave up 2 bases and J gave up 4 bases; unmatched junction bases: 11.

This chain joins TRBV2 and TRBJ2-2, with a possible D match to TRBD2 (5 bases). This CDR3 region has 16 residues. The germline V gene has CDR1 SNHLY and CDR2 FYNNEI. V was pared by 4 bases and J by 8 bases, with 20 bases between. The CDR3, as DNA: TGTGCCAGCAGTGTCCCCCGAGGAGCTGGGAGTGGGGAGCTGTTTTTT. This translates into CASSVPRGAGSGELFF.

The chain couples TRBV6-5 to TRBJ2-5, with 12 bases matching TRBD1. Germline CDR1 and CDR2: MNHEY and SVGAGI. This CDR3 is 15 amino acids long. Trimming at V came to 2 bases and at J to 5 bases, leaving 3 bases not matched to a gene. The CDR3 reads CASSYGTGGGETQYF. CDR3 nucleotides: TGTGCCAGCAGTTACGGGACAGGGGGCGGTGAGACCCAGTACTTC.

The chain combines TRBV7-2 with TRBJ2-3, with D hard to call. This CDR3 has 14 amino acids. Deletions cut 2 bases from V and 2 bases from J, with 8 bases between. Germline V gives CDR1 SGHTA, CDR2 FQGNSA. The CDR3 protein is CASSLPPHTDTQYF. CDR3 DNA: TGTGCCAGCAGCTTACCCCCACACACAGATACGCAGTATTTT.

The chain carries TRBV4-1 and TRBJ1-6; 9 bases map to TRBD1. Germline V gives CDR1 MGHRA, CDR2 YSYEKL. The CDR3 length is 15 residues. Losses at the gene ends were 4 bases for V and 9 bases for J; bases not matched to a gene: 7. CDR3 DNA sequence: TGCGCCAGCAGCCGTTTGGCGGACAGGGGTTCACCCCTCCACTTT. Translation: CASSRLADRGSPLHF.

The chain couples TRBV5-4 to TRBJ2-7, with 7 bases lining up with TRBD1. The CDR3 spans 15 residues. After removal of 0 bases from V and 2 bases from J, the junction contained 5 bases not matched to a gene. Looked up from germline, CDR1 is SGHNT and CDR2 is YYREEE (reference sequence). The DNA for the CDR3 is TGTGCCAGCAGCTTGGCGGGGCAGGGGGCCTACGAGCAGTACTTC. Translating it yields CASSLAGQGAYEQYF.

This clone was recorded once. The chain joins TRBV6-5 to TRBJ1-1; weak D call: TRBD1 (5 bases). Germline-derived CDR1 and CDR2 are MNHEY and SVGAGI. This CDR3 is built from 15 residues. V was pared by 2 bases and J by 5 bases, with 15 bases between. The CDR3 here is CASSYDPGIGTEAFF. The CDR3 region has the DNA TGTGCCAGCAGTTACGACCCAGGGATTGGGACTGAAGCTTTCTTT.